This section outlines one TCR beta chain sequence together with its context. Study processing details: Using reference gene primer amplification, nucleated cell counts were estimated. Clones were sequenced by immunoSEQ multiplex PCR, and TCRdb holds only the in-frame ones, with some missing. The V and J calls and clone size were taken over from that table, and D and trimming were inferred from the DNA. The sample contains tens of thousands of clones, 75% to 90% of which appear only once. The sample comes from a study of blood T cell repertoires in COVID-19. The wider study: Sites across the United States, Italy and Spain contributed samples from acute and convalescent COVID-19. From T cells, B-cell-depleted T cells, or PBMCs came the material, which was cDNA or gDNA.

J lost 7 bases, V lost 2 bases, and 10 bases had no gene match. Germline V gives CDR1 MNHEY, CDR2 SVGAGI. The CDR3 length is 16 residues. The genes are TRBV6-5 and TRBJ2-1; 8 positions agree with TRBD1. Sample: peripheral blood. The TCR was taken from a woman of 80 years or more with acute or convalescent COVID-19. The CDR3: CASSYLAGQGGNEQFF. The CDR3 DNA reads as TGTGCCAGCAGTTACCTAGCAGGACAGGGTGGAAATGAGCAGTTCTTC.